This record looks at one T cell receptor (beta chain) sequence and its context. The antigen it binds to is not known. The record has no base qualities; no much larger clone is one base away. These data originate in a study of molecular identifiers for immune sequencing clone quantification (dated by TCRdb to the late 2010s). About the investigation overall: For a replicate experiment, RNA from around 20,000 or 99,000 naive CD8 T cells was divided into five aliquots, of which four were sequenced. This methods study used CD8 T cells to benchmark TCR RNA copy counting and molecular-identifier clustering-based TCR repertoire sequencing (MIDCIRS). Results and caveats for the whole study, not just this receptor: Identical TCR molecules sharing a barcode could cause highly expanded clone sizes to be underestimated. Spiked-in Jurkat TCR RNA equal to a single cell's worth was reported to be detectable even within one million naive CD8 T cells. Clones above 20 RNA copies held over 99% of molecules in CMV-specific effector cells but under 1% in naive cells. Spiked-in Jurkat TCR RNA (approximately 10 copies' worth), which is not part of the donor repertoire, was contained in the naive libraries. Around 2.8 recovered TCR RNA copies per cell were obtained by modeling, versus roughly 9.7 by digital PCR, implying a capture efficiency of about 30%. Without barcode sub-clustering, chimeric consensus sequences inflated TCR diversity; chimeras reached as high as 47%.

The protocol used for the library was PCR. The sequencer listed for this sample is Illumina HiSeq 4000. Bulk TCR libraries were made following a previously described method, with the TCR primers given in Table S5. Total RNA was purified with the Qiagen AllPrep DNA/RNA kit. Before any analysis, reads coming from multiple sequencing runs of the same library were combined into one pool. In the original analysis: Reads were retained only if an exact TCR constant sequence was present, and the retained reads were trimmed to 150 nt and grouped according to their 12-nt molecular barcodes. Reads inside each barcode group were sub-clustered using a 15% Levenshtein threshold, and a quality-weighted consensus sequence was constructed for each RNA molecule. Non-functional sequences were excluded, and lower-count sequences lying one edit away from another sequence were also excluded. On the basis of fitting two negative binomial distributions, barcode sub-clusters with fewer than 20% of the maximum read count were discarded. In-frame beta chains were kept once TCRdb had trimmed the public reads at Q25 with fastp and called clones with MiXCR. Rows with a matching CDR3 protein are joined into one entry that keeps the most common DNA and genes. The V and J calls here are based on TCRdb, not the publication. The sample profile shows roughly 90,000 distinct CDR3 sequences; 15% to 20% of them were found once. The biggest ten clones account for roughly 0.89% of the sample.

Libraries of naive CD8 T cells were built from around 20,000 to 990,000 sorted cells, with 10%, 30% or 50% of the purified RNA used. Naive CD8 T cells, defined as CD8+CD4-CCR7+CD45RA+, were FACS-sorted into RLT Plus buffer on a BD FACSAria II. To test detection sensitivity, Jurkat RNA equivalent to ten TCR copies was spiked into samples of roughly 18,000-1,000,000 naive CD8 T cells. CD8 T cells were enriched using RosetteSep CD8+ T Cell Enrichment Cocktail and Ficoll-Paque, and the enriched cells then underwent ACK red cell lysis. The sample was naive CD8+ T cells from blood, with Jurkat cell RNA spiked in. The sample's cell subset or site label, decoded: FACS-sorted CD8+CD4-CCR7+CD45RA+ naive T cells. The receptor comes from a human donor in good health. Some libraries in this study had Jurkat cell RNA spiked in.

CDR3 sequence: CASSLTGQGVSDTQYF. The sequenced DNA is TGTGCCAGCAGCTTGACGGGACAGGGGGTTTCAGATACGCAGTATTTT. The chain was built from TRBV7-8 and TRBJ2-3; TRBD1 matches 11 bases in the middle. CDR1 and CDR2 (SGHVS, FQNEAQ) derive from the germline V gene. The CDR3 runs 16 residues from the cysteine to the phenylalanine. The read is trimmed to its CDR3 DNA, 48 bases read in frame from base 1. V is trimmed back by 3 bases and J by 4 bases, and the junction contains 6 bases that no gene match accounts for.